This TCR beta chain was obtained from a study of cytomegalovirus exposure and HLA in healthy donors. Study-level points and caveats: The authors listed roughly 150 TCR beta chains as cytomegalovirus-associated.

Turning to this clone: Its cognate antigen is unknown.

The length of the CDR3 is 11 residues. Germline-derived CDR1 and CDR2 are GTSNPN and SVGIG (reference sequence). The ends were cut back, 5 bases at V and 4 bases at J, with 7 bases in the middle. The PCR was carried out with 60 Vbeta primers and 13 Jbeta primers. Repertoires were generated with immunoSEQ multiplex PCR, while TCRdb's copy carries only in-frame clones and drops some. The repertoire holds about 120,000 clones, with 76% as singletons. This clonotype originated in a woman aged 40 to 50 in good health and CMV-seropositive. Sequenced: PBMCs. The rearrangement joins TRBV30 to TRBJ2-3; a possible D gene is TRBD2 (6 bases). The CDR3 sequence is CAWGRPDTQYF. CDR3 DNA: TGTGCCTGGGGGAGGCCAGATACGCAGTATTTT.